This is a list of T cell receptor beta chains from one sample in a study of blood T cell repertoires in COVID-19. Libraries were prepared by immunoSEQ multiplex PCR; TCRdb keeps only in-frame clonotypes and omits some of them. Here the sample spans some 340,000 clones, 90% being singletons. The sequenced sample was PBMCs or T cells enriched from blood (not recorded which). These receptors all stem from a woman in her twenties or thirties who had been exposed to COVID-19. Each CDR3 is given with its conserved first and last residue. D genes are given only for firm matches. Size is omitted from some rows. Given values are once, few, many or a class for expanded clones.

clone_size: few
j_call: TRBJ1-2
d_call: TRBD1
v_call: TRBV6-2/TRBV6-3
cdr3_nt: TGTGCCAGCAGCCAGGGGGCCGGCTACACCTTC
cdr3_aa: CASSQGAGYTF

clone_size: -
j_call: TRBJ2-7
d_call: TRBD1
v_call: TRBV24-1
cdr3_nt: TGTGCCACCAGTGATACTCGACAGGGGAAGAAGCAGTACTTC
cdr3_aa: CATSDTRQGKKQYF

clone_size: -
j_call: TRBJ2-7
d_call: TRBD1
v_call: TRBV7-2
cdr3_nt: TGTGCCAGCAGCGAAGACAGGGGGAACGAGCAGTACTTC
cdr3_aa: CASSEDRGNEQYF

clone_size: -
j_call: TRBJ2-5
d_call: -
v_call: TRBV18
cdr3_nt: TGTGCCAGCTCACCAGGAGAGGTCCCATACGAGACCCAGTACTTC
cdr3_aa: CASSPGEVPYETQYF

clone_size: -
j_call: TRBJ1-2
d_call: TRBD1
v_call: TRBV19
cdr3_nt: TGTGCCAGTACCCTGGGACAGGGGCCGTCGCAAGGCTACACCTTC
cdr3_aa: CASTLGQGPSQGYTF

clone_size: -
j_call: TRBJ2-5
d_call: TRBD1
v_call: TRBV28
cdr3_nt: TGTGCCAGCAGCTTAGGGACAGGGGGCGTAGAGACCCAGTACTTC
cdr3_aa: CASSLGTGGVETQYF

clone_size: once
j_call: TRBJ2-7
d_call: -
v_call: TRBV7-8
cdr3_nt: TGTGCCAGCAGCTCCAGGGTCGAGCAGTACTTC
cdr3_aa: CASSSRVEQYF

clone_size: -
j_call: TRBJ1-3
d_call: -
v_call: TRBV11-3
cdr3_nt: TGTGCCAGCAGCCGAGAAACTGGAAACACCATATATTTT
cdr3_aa: CASSRETGNTIYF

clone_size: -
j_call: TRBJ2-2
d_call: -
v_call: TRBV27
cdr3_nt: TGTGCCAGCAGTCCCTCGGCAGGGACCGGGGAGCTGTTTTTT
cdr3_aa: CASSPSAGTGELFF

clone_size: once
j_call: TRBJ1-6
d_call: -
v_call: TRBV5-1
cdr3_nt: TGCGCCAGCAGCCCGTATGGGGGCAATTCACCCCTCCACTTT
cdr3_aa: CASSPYGGNSPLHF

clone_size: -
j_call: TRBJ1-1
d_call: -
v_call: TRBV29-1
cdr3_nt: TGCAGCGTTGAATGGGGGGGTTTGAACACTGAAGCTTTCTTT
cdr3_aa: CSVEWGGLNTEAFF

clone_size: -
j_call: TRBJ1-2
d_call: -
v_call: TRBV5-1
cdr3_nt: TGCGCCAGCAGCTTGTACAGCATCAACTATGGCTACACCTTC
cdr3_aa: CASSLYSINYGYTF

clone_size: -
j_call: TRBJ2-3
d_call: TRBD2
v_call: TRBV5-1
cdr3_nt: TGCGCCAGCAGCTTTGCCCTAGCGGCTAGCACAGATACGCAGTATTTT
cdr3_aa: CASSFALAASTDTQYF

clone_size: -
j_call: TRBJ1-2
d_call: -
v_call: TRBV7-8
cdr3_nt: TGTGCCAGCAGCTTAGCGCGGGGAGTTCGTGGCTACACCTTC
cdr3_aa: CASSLARGVRGYTF

clone_size: -
j_call: TRBJ2-4
d_call: -
v_call: TRBV2
cdr3_nt: TGTGCCAGCAGTGAAGAGCAGCGGAGAGCCAAAAACATTCAGTACTTC
cdr3_aa: CASSEEQRRAKNIQYF

clone_size: -
j_call: TRBJ2-5
d_call: -
v_call: TRBV3-1/TRBV3-2
cdr3_nt: TGTGCCAGCAGCCAACCCAGTGGAGAGACCCAGTACTTC
cdr3_aa: CASSQPSGETQYF

clone_size: -
j_call: TRBJ1-5
d_call: -
v_call: TRBV27
cdr3_nt: TGTGCCAGCCCAAATGGGACTTGTCAGCCCCAGCATTTT
cdr3_aa: CASPNGTCQPQHF

clone_size: -
j_call: TRBJ1-5
d_call: TRBD1
v_call: TRBV6-6
cdr3_nt: TGTGCCAGCAGTTACGGGACAGAGTTTAATCAGCCCCAGCATTTT
cdr3_aa: CASSYGTEFNQPQHF

clone_size: -
j_call: TRBJ1-1
d_call: -
v_call: TRBV11-2
cdr3_nt: TGTGCCAGCAGCCATACCTACCGCACTGAAGCTTTCTTT
cdr3_aa: CASSHTYRTEAFF

clone_size: once
j_call: TRBJ1-5
d_call: -
v_call: TRBV19
cdr3_nt: TGTGCCAGTAGATTTTCTACAGGGTTCAATCAGCCCCAGCATTTT
cdr3_aa: CASRFSTGFNQPQHF

clone_size: -
j_call: TRBJ1-1
d_call: -
v_call: TRBV5-4
cdr3_nt: TGTGCCAGCAGCTTCGGAGGTATGGGGACTGAAGCTTTCTTT
cdr3_aa: CASSFGGMGTEAFF

clone_size: -
j_call: TRBJ2-1
d_call: -
v_call: TRBV11-2
cdr3_nt: TGTGCCAGCAGCTGGGGTAGCGCCAATGAGCAGTTCTTC
cdr3_aa: CASSWGSANEQFF

clone_size: -
j_call: TRBJ1-1
d_call: TRBD1
v_call: TRBV19
cdr3_nt: TGTGCCAGTAGTATTTGGGGACAGGGGAACACTGAAGCTTTCTTT
cdr3_aa: CASSIWGQGNTEAFF

clone_size: -
j_call: TRBJ2-7
d_call: TRBD2
v_call: TRBV19
cdr3_nt: TGTGCCAGTAGTGACCTCGGCGGGGGTAGGTACGAGCAGTACTTC
cdr3_aa: CASSDLGGGRYEQYF

clone_size: -
j_call: TRBJ1-1
d_call: -
v_call: TRBV7-9
cdr3_nt: TGTGCCAGCAGTCTACAGGGTGGAAACACTGAAGCTTTCTTT
cdr3_aa: CASSLQGGNTEAFF

clone_size: -
j_call: TRBJ2-7
d_call: -
v_call: TRBV18
cdr3_nt: TGTGCCAGCTCCCCAGGGCCCGAGAGTTACTCGTACGAGCAGTACTTC
cdr3_aa: CASSPGPESYSYEQYF

clone_size: -
j_call: TRBJ2-5
d_call: TRBD1
v_call: TRBV4-1
cdr3_nt: TGCGCCAGCAGCCAAGAGGCTGGACAGGGGATTTCGGAGACCCAGTACTTC
cdr3_aa: CASSQEAGQGISETQYF

clone_size: -
j_call: TRBJ1-3
d_call: -
v_call: TRBV9
cdr3_nt: TGTGCCAGCAGCGTAGGAGAGGGCTCTGGAAACACCATATATTTT
cdr3_aa: CASSVGEGSGNTIYF

clone_size: -
j_call: TRBJ2-5
d_call: -
v_call: TRBV7-9
cdr3_nt: TGTGCCAGCAGCTTAGTTCTGGCTTGGGAGACCCAGTACTTC
cdr3_aa: CASSLVLAWETQYF

clone_size: -
j_call: TRBJ1-4
d_call: TRBD1
v_call: TRBV7-8
cdr3_nt: TGTGCCAGCAGTAGGACAGGGGCTAATGAAAAACTGTTTTTT
cdr3_aa: CASSRTGANEKLFF

clone_size: -
j_call: TRBJ2-7
d_call: TRBD2
v_call: TRBV19
cdr3_nt: TGTGCCAGTAGTACGATAGCGGGGGCCTACGAGCAGTACTTC
cdr3_aa: CASSTIAGAYEQYF

clone_size: -
j_call: TRBJ2-2
d_call: TRBD1
v_call: TRBV10-3
cdr3_nt: TGTGCCACCCTGGGACAGGGGGCTGGCGGGGAGCTGTTTTTT
cdr3_aa: CATLGQGAGGELFF

clone_size: -
j_call: TRBJ2-7
d_call: TRBD1
v_call: TRBV7-8
cdr3_nt: TGTGCCAGCAGCTTAGGGGGACAGGGGTTTTTCTACGAGCAGTACTTC
cdr3_aa: CASSLGGQGFFYEQYF

clone_size: -
j_call: TRBJ1-2
d_call: -
v_call: TRBV11-2
cdr3_nt: TGTGCCAGCAGCTTAGATCACCCCGGTAATGGCTACACCTTC
cdr3_aa: CASSLDHPGNGYTF

clone_size: -
j_call: TRBJ2-7
d_call: -
v_call: TRBV6-5
cdr3_nt: TGTGCCAGCATAATGGGAGTAACCTACGAGCAGTACTTC
cdr3_aa: CASIMGVTYEQYF

clone_size: -
j_call: TRBJ2-1
d_call: -
v_call: TRBV27
cdr3_nt: TGTGCCAGCAGTTGGTACGAGAGCTCCTACAATGAGCAGTTCTTC
cdr3_aa: CASSWYESSYNEQFF

clone_size: -
j_call: TRBJ1-2
d_call: -
v_call: TRBV7-9
cdr3_nt: TGTGCCAGCGGGACCGGGAGTCTATATGGCTACACCTTC
cdr3_aa: CASGTGSLYGYTF

clone_size: -
j_call: TRBJ1-1
d_call: -
v_call: TRBV5-1
cdr3_nt: TGCGCCAGCAGTATGGGGGGAAGCGAAGCTTTCTTT
cdr3_aa: CASSMGGSEAFF

clone_size: -
j_call: TRBJ2-3
d_call: -
v_call: TRBV5-5
cdr3_nt: TGTGCCAGCAGCGCTCCACAGGTCTCCCGCACAGATACGCAGTATTTT
cdr3_aa: CASSAPQVSRTDTQYF

clone_size: once
j_call: TRBJ2-5
d_call: -
v_call: TRBV25-1
cdr3_nt: TGTGCCAGCAGGGACACCGGGACAAGTAATAAAGAGACCCAGTACTTC
cdr3_aa: CASRDTGTSNKETQYF

clone_size: -
j_call: TRBJ2-7
d_call: TRBD1
v_call: TRBV5-5
cdr3_nt: TGTGCCAGCAGCTTACTGCCGACAGGGGGTTTTGGAAACGAGCAGTACTTC
cdr3_aa: CASSLLPTGGFGNEQYF

clone_size: -
j_call: TRBJ1-2
d_call: TRBD1
v_call: TRBV5-4
cdr3_nt: TGTGCCAGCAGCTTGCGGGACAGGGGGCACTATGGCTACACCTTC
cdr3_aa: CASSLRDRGHYGYTF

clone_size: -
j_call: TRBJ2-7
d_call: -
v_call: TRBV5-1
cdr3_nt: TGCGCCAGCAGCTTGGAGGGGATCATCTACGAGCAGTACTTC
cdr3_aa: CASSLEGIIYEQYF

clone_size: -
j_call: TRBJ2-3
d_call: TRBD2
v_call: TRBV11-2
cdr3_nt: TGTGCCAGCAGCTTAGACGGACTAGTTTACTTCGGAGATACGCAGTATTTT
cdr3_aa: CASSLDGLVYFGDTQYF

clone_size: -
j_call: TRBJ2-7
d_call: TRBD2
v_call: TRBV30
cdr3_nt: TGTGCCTGGAGTGTAGTAAGCGGGGCCTACGAGCAGTACTTC
cdr3_aa: CAWSVVSGAYEQYF

clone_size: -
j_call: TRBJ1-1
d_call: -
v_call: TRBV6-5
cdr3_nt: TGTGCCAGCAGTACATACCCGACAGGGAACACTGAAGCTTTCTTT
cdr3_aa: CASSTYPTGNTEAFF

clone_size: -
j_call: TRBJ1-2
d_call: -
v_call: TRBV20-1
cdr3_nt: TGCAGTGCTAGTTCGACAGTCGATTATGGCTACACCTTC
cdr3_aa: CSASSTVDYGYTF

clone_size: -
j_call: TRBJ2-7
d_call: -
v_call: TRBV7-9
cdr3_nt: TGTGCCAGCAGCTTTGGGGCGCATGCTAGGGGCGAGCAGTACTTC
cdr3_aa: CASSFGAHARGEQYF

clone_size: -
j_call: TRBJ1-6
d_call: -
v_call: TRBV7-8
cdr3_nt: TGTGCCAGCAGCTTGACGACAGAGAATAATTCACCCCTCCACTTT
cdr3_aa: CASSLTTENNSPLHF

clone_size: -
j_call: TRBJ1-3
d_call: TRBD1
v_call: TRBV6-6
cdr3_nt: TGTGCCAGCAGTCGATCCGGGACAGCAAACTCTGGAAACACCATATATTTT
cdr3_aa: CASSRSGTANSGNTIYF

clone_size: once
j_call: TRBJ2-7
d_call: TRBD1
v_call: TRBV7-6
cdr3_nt: TGTGCCAGCAGCCCACGGGACAGGGGTGCCTACGAGCAGTACTTC
cdr3_aa: CASSPRDRGAYEQYF

clone_size: -
j_call: TRBJ1-2
d_call: -
v_call: TRBV11-2
cdr3_nt: TGTGCCAGCAGCTTAGGGGGCAGGGATGGCTACACCTTC
cdr3_aa: CASSLGGRDGYTF

clone_size: -
j_call: TRBJ2-1
d_call: TRBD2
v_call: TRBV19
cdr3_nt: TGTGCCAGTACCCTCAGCGGGGGGGCCTACAATGAGCAGTTCTTC
cdr3_aa: CASTLSGGAYNEQFF

clone_size: once
j_call: TRBJ2-7
d_call: TRBD2
v_call: TRBV28
cdr3_nt: TGTGCCGCAGGGACTAGCGGGGCTCCCCCCTACGAGCAGTACTTC
cdr3_aa: CAAGTSGAPPYEQYF

clone_size: -
j_call: TRBJ2-1
d_call: TRBD2
v_call: TRBV4-3
cdr3_nt: TGCGCCAGCAGCCGGAGGGGAACCGGGGGGGCCGTGAATGAGCAGTTCTTC
cdr3_aa: CASSRRGTGGAVNEQFF

clone_size: -
j_call: TRBJ2-3
d_call: TRBD2
v_call: TRBV2
cdr3_nt: TGTGCCAGCAGTGTCGGGGGGGCAACTGATACGCAGTATTTT
cdr3_aa: CASSVGGATDTQYF

clone_size: -
j_call: TRBJ2-2
d_call: -
v_call: TRBV4-3
cdr3_nt: TGCGCCAGCAGCACGGACAGCGCGAACACCGGGGAGCTGTTTTTT
cdr3_aa: CASSTDSANTGELFF